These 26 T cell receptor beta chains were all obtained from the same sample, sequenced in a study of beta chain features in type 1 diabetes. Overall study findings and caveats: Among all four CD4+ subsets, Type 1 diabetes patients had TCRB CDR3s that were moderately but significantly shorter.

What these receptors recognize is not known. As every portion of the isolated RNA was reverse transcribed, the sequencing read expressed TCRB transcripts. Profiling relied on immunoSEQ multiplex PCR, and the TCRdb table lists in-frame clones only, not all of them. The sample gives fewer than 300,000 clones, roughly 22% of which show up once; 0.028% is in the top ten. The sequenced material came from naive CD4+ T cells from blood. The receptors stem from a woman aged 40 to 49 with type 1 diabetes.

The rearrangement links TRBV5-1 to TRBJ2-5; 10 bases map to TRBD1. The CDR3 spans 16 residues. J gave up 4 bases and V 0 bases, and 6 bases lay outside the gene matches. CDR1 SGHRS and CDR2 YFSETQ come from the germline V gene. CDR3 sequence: CASSLGDRGFGETQYF. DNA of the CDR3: TGCGCCAGCAGCTTGGGGGACAGGGGATTTGGAGAGACCCAGTACTTC.

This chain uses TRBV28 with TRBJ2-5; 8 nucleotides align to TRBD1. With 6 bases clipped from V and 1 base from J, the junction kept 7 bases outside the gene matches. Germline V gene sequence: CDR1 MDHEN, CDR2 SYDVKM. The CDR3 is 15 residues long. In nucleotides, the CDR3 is TGTGCCAGCAGCTATACAGGGGGAACCCAAGAGACCCAGTACTTC. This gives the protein CASSYTGGTQETQYF.

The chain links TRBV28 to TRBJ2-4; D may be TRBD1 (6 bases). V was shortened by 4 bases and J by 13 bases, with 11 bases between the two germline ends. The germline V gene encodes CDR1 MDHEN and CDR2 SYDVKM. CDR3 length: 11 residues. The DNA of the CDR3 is TGTGCCAGCAGTTCGGAGACAGGACAGTACTTC. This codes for CASSSETGQYF.

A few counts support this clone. Written as DNA, the CDR3 is TGCGCCAGCAGCGGGGGGCCTCCGGGACAGGCCTCCTACGAGCAGTACTTC. Its translation: CASSGGPPGQASYEQYF. The V gene is TRBV5-1, the J gene TRBJ2-7, with 8 bases matching TRBD1. With 4 bases clipped from V and 0 bases from J, the junction kept 12 bases outside the gene matches. The germline gives CDR1 SGHRS, CDR2 YFSETQ. This CDR3 comprises 17 residues.

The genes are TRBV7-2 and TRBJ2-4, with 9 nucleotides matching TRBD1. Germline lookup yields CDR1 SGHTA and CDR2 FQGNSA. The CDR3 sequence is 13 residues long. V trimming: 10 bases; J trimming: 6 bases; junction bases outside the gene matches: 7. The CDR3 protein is CATRTGGANIQYF. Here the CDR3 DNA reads TGTGCCACCAGAACAGGGGGCGCAAACATTCAGTACTTC.

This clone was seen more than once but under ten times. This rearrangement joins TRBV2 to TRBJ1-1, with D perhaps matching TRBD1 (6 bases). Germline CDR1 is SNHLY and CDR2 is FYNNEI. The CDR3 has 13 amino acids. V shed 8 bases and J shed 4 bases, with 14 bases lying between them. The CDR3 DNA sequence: TGTGCCAGCTCTACAACAGGGTTCACTGAAGCTTTCTTT. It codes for CASSTTGFTEAFF. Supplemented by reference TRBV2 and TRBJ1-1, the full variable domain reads EPEVTQTPSHQVTQMGQEVILRCVPISNHLYFYWYRQILGQKVEFLVSFYNNEISEKSEIFDDQFSVERPDGSNFTLKIRSTKLEDSAMYFCASSTTGFTEAFFGQGTRLTVV.

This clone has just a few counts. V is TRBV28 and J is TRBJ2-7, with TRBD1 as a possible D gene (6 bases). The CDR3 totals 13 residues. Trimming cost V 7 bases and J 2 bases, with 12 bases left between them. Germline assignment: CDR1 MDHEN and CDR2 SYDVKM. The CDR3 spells CASTGTPTYEQYF. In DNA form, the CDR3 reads TGTGCCAGCACGGGGACACCGACCTACGAGCAGTACTTC. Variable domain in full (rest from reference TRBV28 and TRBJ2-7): DVKVTQSSRYLVKRTGEKVFLECVQDMDHENMFWYRQDPGLGLRLIYFSYDVKMKEKGDIPEGYSVSREKKERFSLILESASTNQTSMYLCASTGTPTYEQYFGPGTRLTVT.

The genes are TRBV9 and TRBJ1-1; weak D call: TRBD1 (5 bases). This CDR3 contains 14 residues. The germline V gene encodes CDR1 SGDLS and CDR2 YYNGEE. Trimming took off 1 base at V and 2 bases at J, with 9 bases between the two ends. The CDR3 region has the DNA TGTGCCAGCAGCGTATCAGGGTCTAACACTGAAGCTTTCTTT. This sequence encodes CASSVSGSNTEAFF.

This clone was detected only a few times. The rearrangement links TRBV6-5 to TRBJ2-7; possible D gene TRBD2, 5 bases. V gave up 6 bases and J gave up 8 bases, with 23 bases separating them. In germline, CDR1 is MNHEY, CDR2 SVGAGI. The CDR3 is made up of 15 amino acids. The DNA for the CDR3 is TGTGCCAGCAGCCCCTGGACTGGAGCACCTACGAAGCAGTACTTC. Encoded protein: CASSPWTGAPTKQYF.

In nucleotides, the CDR3 is TGTGCCAGCAGCCTGGACAGGAGCACAGATACGCAGTATTTT. It specifies CASSLDRSTDTQYF. The J gene is TRBJ2-3, the V gene TRBV7-3; 7 positions agree with TRBD1. Unmatched junction bases numbered 2, after V lost 5 bases and J lost 0 bases. Germline values: CDR1 SGHTA, CDR2 FQGTGA. The length of the CDR3 is 14 residues.

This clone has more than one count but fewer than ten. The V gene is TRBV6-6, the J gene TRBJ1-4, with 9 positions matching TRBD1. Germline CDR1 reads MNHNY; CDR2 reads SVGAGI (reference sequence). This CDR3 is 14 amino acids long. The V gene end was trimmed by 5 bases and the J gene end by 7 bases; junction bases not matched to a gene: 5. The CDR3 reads CASSPQGAGEKLFF. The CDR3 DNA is TGTGCCAGCAGTCCACAGGGGGCTGGTGAAAAACTGTTTTTT.

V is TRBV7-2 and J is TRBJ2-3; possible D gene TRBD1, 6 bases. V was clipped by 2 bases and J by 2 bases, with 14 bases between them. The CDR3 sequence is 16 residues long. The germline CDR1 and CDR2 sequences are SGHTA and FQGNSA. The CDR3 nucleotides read TGTGCCAGCAGCTTATTGTTGACAGGACCCACAGATACGCAGTATTTT. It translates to CASSLLLTGPTDTQYF. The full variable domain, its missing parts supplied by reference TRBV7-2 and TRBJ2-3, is GAGVSQSPSNKVTEKGKDVELRCDPISGHTALYWYRQSLGQGLEFLIYFQGNSAPDKSGLPSDRFSAERTGGSVSTLTIQRTQQEDSAVYLCASSLLLTGPTDTQYFGPGTRLTVL.

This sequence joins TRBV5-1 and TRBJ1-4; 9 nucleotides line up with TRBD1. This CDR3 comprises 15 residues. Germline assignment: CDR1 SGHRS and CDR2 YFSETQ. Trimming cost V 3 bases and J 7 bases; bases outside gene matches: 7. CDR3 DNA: TGCGCCAGCAGCTGGACAGGGGAGTCGGGTGAAAAACTGTTTTTT. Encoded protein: CASSWTGESGEKLFF.

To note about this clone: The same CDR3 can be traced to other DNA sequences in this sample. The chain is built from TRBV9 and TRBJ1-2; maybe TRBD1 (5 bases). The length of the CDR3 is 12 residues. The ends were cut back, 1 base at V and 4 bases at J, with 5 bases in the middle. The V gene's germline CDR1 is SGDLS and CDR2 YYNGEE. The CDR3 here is CASSVQGYGYTF. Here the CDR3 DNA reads TGTGCCAGCAGCGTACAGGGCTATGGCTACACCTTC.

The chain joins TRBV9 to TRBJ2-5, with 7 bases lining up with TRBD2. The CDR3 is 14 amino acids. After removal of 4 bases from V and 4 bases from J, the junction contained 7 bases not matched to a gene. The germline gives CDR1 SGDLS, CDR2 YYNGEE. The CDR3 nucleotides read TGTGCCAGCAGCCCTGGGGGGGGAGGAGAGACCCAGTACTTC. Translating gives CASSPGGGGETQYF.

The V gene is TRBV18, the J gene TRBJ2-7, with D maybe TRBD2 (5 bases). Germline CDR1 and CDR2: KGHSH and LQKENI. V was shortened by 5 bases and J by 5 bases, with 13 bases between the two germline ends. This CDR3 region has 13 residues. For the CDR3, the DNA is TGTGCCAGCTCAGTGATTGGACTGAACGAGCAGTACTTC. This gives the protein CASSVIGLNEQYF.

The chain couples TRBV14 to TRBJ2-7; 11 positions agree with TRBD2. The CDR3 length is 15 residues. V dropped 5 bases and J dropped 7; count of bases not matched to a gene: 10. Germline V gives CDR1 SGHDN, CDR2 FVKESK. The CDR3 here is CASSGRLAGLGEQYF. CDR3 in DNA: TGTGCCAGCAGCGGCCGACTAGCGGGATTGGGAGAGCAGTACTTC.

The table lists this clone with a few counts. CDR3 DNA: TGTGCCAGCGATCTACAGGGCCCTCCTTCCGGCACTGAAGCTTTCTTT. Amino acids: CASDLQGPPSGTEAFF. The chain links TRBV2 to TRBJ1-1; the D gene is possibly TRBD1 (6 bases). The CDR3 has 16 amino acids. Trimming left V 8 bases short and J 4 bases short, with 23 bases between. Germline V CDR1 and CDR2: SNHLY, FYNNEI.

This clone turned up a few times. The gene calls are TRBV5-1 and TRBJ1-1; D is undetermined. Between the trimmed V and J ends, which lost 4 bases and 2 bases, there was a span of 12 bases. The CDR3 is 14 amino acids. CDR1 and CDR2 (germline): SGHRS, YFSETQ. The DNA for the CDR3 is TGCGCCAGCAGCCCCCTGAGGGCAAACACTGAAGCTTTCTTT. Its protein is CASSPLRANTEAFF.

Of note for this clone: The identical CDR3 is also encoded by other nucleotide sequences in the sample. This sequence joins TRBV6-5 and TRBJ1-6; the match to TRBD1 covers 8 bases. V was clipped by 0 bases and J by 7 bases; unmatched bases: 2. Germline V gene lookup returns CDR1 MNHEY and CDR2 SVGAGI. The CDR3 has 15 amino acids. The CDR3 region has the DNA TGTGCCAGCAGTTACTCAGGACAGGGAAATTCACCCCTCCACTTT. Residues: CASSYSGQGNSPLHF.

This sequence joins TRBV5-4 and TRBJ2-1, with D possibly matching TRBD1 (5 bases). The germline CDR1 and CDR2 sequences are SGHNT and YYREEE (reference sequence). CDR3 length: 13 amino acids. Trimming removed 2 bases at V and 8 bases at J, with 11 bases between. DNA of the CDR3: TGTGCCAGCAGCTTCCCTCTAGGGGATGAGCAGTTCTTC. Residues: CASSFPLGDEQFF. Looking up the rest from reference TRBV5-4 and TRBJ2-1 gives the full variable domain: ETGVTQSPTHLIKTRGQQVTLRCSSQSGHNTVSWYQQALGQGPQFIFQYYREEENGRGNFPPRFSGLQFPNYSSELNVNALELDDSALYLCASSFPLGDEQFFGPGTRLTVL.

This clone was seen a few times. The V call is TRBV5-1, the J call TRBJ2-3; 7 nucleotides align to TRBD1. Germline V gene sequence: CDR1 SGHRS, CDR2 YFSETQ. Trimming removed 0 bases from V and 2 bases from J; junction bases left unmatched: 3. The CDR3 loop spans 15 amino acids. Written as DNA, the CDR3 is TGCGCCAGCAGCTTGGAGGGGGCTTACACAGATACGCAGTATTTT. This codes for CASSLEGAYTDTQYF.

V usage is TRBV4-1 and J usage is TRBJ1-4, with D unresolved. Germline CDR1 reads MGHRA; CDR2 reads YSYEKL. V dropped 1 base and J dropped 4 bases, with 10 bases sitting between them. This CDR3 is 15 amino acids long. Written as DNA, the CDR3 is TGCGCCAGCAGCCAAGTGGTGGCAGTTAATGAAAAACTGTTTTTT. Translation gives CASSQVVAVNEKLFF.

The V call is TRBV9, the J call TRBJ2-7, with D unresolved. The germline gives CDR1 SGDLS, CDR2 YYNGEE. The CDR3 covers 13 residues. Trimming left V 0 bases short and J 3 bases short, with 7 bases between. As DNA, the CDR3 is TGTGCCAGCAGCGTAGGAGGAGACTACGAGCAGTACTTC. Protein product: CASSVGGDYEQYF.

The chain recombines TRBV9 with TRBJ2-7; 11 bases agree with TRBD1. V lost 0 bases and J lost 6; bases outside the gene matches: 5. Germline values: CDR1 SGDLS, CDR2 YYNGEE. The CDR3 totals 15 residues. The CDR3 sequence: CASSVEGQGGSEQYF. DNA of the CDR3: TGTGCCAGCAGCGTAGAGGGACAGGGGGGCTCCGAGCAGTACTTC.

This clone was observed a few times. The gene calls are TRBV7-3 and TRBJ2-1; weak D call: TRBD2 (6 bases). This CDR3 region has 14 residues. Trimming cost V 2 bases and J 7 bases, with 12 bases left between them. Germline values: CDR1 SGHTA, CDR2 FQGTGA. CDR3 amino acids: CASSLETSENEQFF. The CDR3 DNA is TGTGCCAGCAGCTTAGAGACTAGTGAGAATGAGCAGTTCTTC.